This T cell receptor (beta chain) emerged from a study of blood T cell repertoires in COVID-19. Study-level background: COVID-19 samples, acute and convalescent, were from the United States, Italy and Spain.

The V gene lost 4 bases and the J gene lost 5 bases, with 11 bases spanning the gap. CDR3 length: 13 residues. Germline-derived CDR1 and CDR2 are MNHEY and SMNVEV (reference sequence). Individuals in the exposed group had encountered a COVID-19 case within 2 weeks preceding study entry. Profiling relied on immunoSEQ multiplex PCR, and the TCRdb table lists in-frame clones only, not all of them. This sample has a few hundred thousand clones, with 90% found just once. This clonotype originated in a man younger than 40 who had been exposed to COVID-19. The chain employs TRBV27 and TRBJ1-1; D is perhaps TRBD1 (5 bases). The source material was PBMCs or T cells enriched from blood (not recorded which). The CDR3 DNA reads TGTGCCAGCAGTTCCGTACCAGGGACTGAAGCTTTCTTT. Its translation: CASSSVPGTEAFF.